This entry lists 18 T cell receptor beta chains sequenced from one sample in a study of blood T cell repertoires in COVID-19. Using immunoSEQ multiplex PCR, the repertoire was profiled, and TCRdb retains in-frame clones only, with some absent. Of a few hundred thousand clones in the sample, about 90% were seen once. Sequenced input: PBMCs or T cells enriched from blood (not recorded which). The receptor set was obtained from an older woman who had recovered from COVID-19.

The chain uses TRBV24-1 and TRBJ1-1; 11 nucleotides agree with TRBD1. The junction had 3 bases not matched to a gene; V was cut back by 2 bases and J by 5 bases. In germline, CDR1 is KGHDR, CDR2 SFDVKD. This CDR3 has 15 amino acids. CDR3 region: CATSDSGTGGTEAFF. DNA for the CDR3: TGTGCCACCAGTGATTCAGGGACAGGGGGGACTGAAGCTTTCTTT.

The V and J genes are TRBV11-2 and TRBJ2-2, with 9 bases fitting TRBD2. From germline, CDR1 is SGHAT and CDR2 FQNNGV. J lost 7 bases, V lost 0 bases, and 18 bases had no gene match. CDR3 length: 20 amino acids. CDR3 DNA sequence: TGTGCCAGCAGCTTAGATCGCCCCGAGGAGCGGGGGGTTTTGGGCGGGGAGCTGTTTTTT. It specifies CASSLDRPEERGVLGGELFF. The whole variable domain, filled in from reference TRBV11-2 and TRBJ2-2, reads EAGVAQSPRYKIIEKRQSVAFWCNPISGHATLYWYQQILGQGPKLLIQFQNNGVVDDSQLPKDRFSAERLKGVDSTLKIQPAKLEDSAVYLCASSLDRPEERGVLGGELFFGEGSRLTVL.

The CDR3 coding sequence is TGTGCCAGCAGTTTCGGGTTCGGCTACACCTTC. It yields the protein CASSFGFGYTF. V and J are TRBV12-3 or TRBV12-4 and TRBJ1-2; D call uncertain. This CDR3 comprises 11 residues. The V and J ends lost 3 bases and 8 bases respectively, with 7 bases between them.

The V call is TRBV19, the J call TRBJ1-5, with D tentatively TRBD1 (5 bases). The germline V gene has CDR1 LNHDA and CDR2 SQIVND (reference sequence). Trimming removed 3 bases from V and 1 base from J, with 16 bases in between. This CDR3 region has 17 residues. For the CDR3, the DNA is TGTGCCAGTAGTATGGGGCTGGCGGGGTGGAGCAATCAGCCCCAGCATTTT. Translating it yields CASSMGLAGWSNQPQHF.

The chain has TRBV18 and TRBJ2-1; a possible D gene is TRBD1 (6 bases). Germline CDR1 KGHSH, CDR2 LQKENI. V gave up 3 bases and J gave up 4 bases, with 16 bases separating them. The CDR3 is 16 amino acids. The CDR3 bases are TGTGCCAGCTCACCGGGACAACCGGCAATTTACAATGAGCAGTTCTTC. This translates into CASSPGQPAIYNEQFF.

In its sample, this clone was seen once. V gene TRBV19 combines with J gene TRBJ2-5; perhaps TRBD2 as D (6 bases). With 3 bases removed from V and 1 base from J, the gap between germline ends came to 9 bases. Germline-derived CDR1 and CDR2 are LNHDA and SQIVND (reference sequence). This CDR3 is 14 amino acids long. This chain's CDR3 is CASSMGLLQETQYF. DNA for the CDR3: TGTGCCAGTAGTATGGGACTCCTCCAAGAGACCCAGTACTTC.

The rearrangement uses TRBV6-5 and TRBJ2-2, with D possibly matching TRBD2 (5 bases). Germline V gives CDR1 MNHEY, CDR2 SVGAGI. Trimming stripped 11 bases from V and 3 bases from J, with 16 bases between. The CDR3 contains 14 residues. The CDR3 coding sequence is TGTGCCGGGCACAGCGGAGAGGACACCGGGGAGCTGTTTTTT. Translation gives CAGHSGEDTGELFF.

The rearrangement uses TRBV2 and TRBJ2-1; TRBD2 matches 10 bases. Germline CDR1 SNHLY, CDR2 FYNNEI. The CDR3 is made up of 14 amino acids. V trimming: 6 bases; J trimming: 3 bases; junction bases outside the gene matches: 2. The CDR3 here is CASRIAGGYNEQFF. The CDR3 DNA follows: TGTGCCAGCAGAATAGCGGGGGGCTACAATGAGCAGTTCTTC.

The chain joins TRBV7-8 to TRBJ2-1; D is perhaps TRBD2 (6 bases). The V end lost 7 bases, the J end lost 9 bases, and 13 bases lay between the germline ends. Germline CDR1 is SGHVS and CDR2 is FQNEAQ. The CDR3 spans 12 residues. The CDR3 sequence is CASTIGGFEQFF. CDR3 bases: TGTGCCAGCACCATAGGAGGGTTTGAGCAGTTCTTC.

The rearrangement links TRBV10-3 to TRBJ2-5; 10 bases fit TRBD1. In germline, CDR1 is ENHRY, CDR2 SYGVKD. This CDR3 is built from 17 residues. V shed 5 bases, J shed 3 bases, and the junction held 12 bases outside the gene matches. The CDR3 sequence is CAISPGQGTYREETQYF. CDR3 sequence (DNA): TGTGCCATCAGTCCGGGACAGGGGACATACCGAGAAGAGACCCAGTACTTC.

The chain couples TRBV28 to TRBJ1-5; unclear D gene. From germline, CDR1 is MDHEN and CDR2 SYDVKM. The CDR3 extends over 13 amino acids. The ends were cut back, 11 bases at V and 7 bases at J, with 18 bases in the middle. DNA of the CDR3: TGTGCCTCTACGGGGAGAGGGAACCAGCCCCAGCATTTT. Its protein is CASTGRGNQPQHF.

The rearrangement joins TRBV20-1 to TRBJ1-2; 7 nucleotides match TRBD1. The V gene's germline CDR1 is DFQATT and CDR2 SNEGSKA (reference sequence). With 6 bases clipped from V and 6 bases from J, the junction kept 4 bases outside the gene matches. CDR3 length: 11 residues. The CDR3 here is CSARGVHGYTF. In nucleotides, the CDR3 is TGCAGTGCCAGGGGGGTCCATGGCTACACCTTC.

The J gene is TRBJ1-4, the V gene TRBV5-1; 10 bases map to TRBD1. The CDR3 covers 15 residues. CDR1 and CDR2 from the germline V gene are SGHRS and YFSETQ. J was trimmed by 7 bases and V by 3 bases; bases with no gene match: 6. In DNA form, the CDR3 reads TGCGCCAGCAGCTCTACCGGGACAGGGGTTGAAAAACTGTTTTTT. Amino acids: CASSSTGTGVEKLFF.

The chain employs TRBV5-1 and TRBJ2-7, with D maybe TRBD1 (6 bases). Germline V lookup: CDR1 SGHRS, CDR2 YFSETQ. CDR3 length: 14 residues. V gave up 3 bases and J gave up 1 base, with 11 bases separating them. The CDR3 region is CASSSRDMSYEQYF. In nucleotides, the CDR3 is TGCGCCAGCAGCTCCCGGGACATGTCCTACGAGCAGTACTTC.

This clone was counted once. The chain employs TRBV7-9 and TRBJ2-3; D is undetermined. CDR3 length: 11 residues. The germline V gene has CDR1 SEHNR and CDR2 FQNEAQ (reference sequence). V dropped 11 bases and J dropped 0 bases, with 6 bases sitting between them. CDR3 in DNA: TGTGCCGTAGAGAGCACAGATACGCAGTATTTT. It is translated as CAVESTDTQYF.

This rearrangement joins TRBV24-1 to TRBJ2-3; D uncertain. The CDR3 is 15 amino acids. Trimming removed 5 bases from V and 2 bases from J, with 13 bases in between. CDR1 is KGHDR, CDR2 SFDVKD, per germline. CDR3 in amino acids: CATSGAGFSTDTQYF. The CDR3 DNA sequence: TGTGCCACCAGTGGGGCCGGATTTTCCACAGATACGCAGTATTTT.

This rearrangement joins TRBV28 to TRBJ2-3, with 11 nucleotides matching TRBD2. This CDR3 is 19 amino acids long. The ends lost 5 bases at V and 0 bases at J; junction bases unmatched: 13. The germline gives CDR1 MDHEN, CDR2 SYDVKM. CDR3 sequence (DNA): TGTGCCAGCAGTCCTTTAGCGGGAGGGCCAGGTTTGAGCACAGATACGCAGTATTTT. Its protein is CASSPLAGGPGLSTDTQYF.

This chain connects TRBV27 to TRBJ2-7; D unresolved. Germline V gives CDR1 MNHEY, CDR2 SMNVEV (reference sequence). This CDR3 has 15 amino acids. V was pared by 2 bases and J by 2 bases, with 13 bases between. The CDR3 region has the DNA TGTGCCAGCAGTTTAACCCTTAACCCTACCTACGAGCAGTACTTC. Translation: CASSLTLNPTYEQYF.